The T cell receptor (beta chain) described here comes from a study of blood T cell repertoires in COVID-19. Study summary: The samples span acute and convalescent COVID-19 from the United States, Italy and Spain. PBMCs, B-cell-depleted T cells, or T cells were the source of the cDNA or gDNA that made up the material.

CDR3 size: 14 residues. Per germline, CDR1 LNHDA and CDR2 SQIVND (reference sequence). J lost 2 bases, V lost 5 bases, and 5 bases had no gene match. With respect to this clone: This CDR3 is also generated by other DNA sequences in the sample.

Original processing methods: Cell counts per sample came from amplifying reference gene primers. TCRdb keeps only in-frame clones here, not all; method: immunoSEQ multiplex PCR. V, J and clone size were drawn from that table, and D and trimming were deduced from the DNA. The sample holds some 130,000 clones, approximately 78% seen once. Sequenced material: peripheral blood. The rearrangement links TRBV19 to TRBJ1-1; 7 nucleotides line up with TRBD1. This receptor was obtained from a man in his fifties or sixties who had recovered from COVID-19. Written as DNA, the CDR3 is TGTGCCAGTAGTCGGCAGGGGGGAAACACTGAAGCTTTCTTT. This gives the protein CASSRQGGNTEAFF.